A single T cell receptor (beta chain) is shown here with its context. TCRdb used MiXCR to reprocess the 5' RACE reads, holding one entry per CDR3 protein. The sample carries tens of thousands of distinct CDR3 sequences, 5.2% recorded once. This sample stems from a study of spatial heterogeneity in lung cancer. At the level of the study: Fewer alpha-chain than beta-chain sequences were consistently detected. TCR and UMI combinations that were unique each appeared, on average, more than ten times in raw reads.

The CDR3 extends over 14 amino acids. Germline V lookup: CDR1 DFQATT, CDR2 SNEGSKA (reference sequence). The V gene end was trimmed by 0 bases and the J gene end by 1 base; junction bases not matched to a gene: 2. Indicated time point: sample taken at primary tumor resection. Unsorted whole RNA of tumor, nontumor lung or frozen PBMC was sequenced. Donation came from some 72 patients with untreated early-stage non-small cell lung cancer. The chain links TRBV20-1 to TRBJ1-1; TRBD1 matches at 7 bases. The specimen was PBMCs, collected at surgery. The sequence came from a female donor with early-stage non-small cell lung cancer. The DNA for the CDR3 is TGCAGTGCTAGAGAAAACAGGGGGAACACTGAAGCTTTCTTT. It yields the protein CSARENRGNTEAFF.